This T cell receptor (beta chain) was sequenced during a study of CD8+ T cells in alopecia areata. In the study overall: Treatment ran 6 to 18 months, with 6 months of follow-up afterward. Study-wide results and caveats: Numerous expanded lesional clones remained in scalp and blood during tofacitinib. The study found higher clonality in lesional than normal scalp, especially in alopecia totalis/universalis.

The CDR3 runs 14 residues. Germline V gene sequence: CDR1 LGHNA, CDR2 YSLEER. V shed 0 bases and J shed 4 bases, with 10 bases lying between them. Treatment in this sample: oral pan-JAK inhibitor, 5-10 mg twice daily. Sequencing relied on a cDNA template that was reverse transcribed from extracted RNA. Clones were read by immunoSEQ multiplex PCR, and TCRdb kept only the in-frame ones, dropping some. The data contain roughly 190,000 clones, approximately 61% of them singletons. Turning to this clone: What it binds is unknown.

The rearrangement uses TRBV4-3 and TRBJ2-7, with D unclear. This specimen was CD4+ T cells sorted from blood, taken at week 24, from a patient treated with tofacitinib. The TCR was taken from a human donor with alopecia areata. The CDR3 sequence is CASSQDTRLYEQYF. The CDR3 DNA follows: TGCGCCAGCAGCCAAGATACCCGACTGTACGAGCAGTACTTC.